A selection of T cell receptor beta chains follows, all from one sample in a study of T cells in Graves' hyperthyroidism and ophthalmopathy. From the multiplex PCR reads, TCRdb called clonotypes with MiXCR, one entry per CDR3 protein. The sample has approximately 300,000 distinct CDR3 sequences; approximately 15% are singletons. The material sequenced was blood. The receptors were gathered from a man aged 30 to 39 with Graves' hyperthyroidism. Both conserved end residues are part of each CDR3. The D gene is left open where the match is weak.

d_gene | j_gene | v_gene | CDR3aa
- | TRBJ2-3 | TRBV28 | CASSLAGDGTDTQYF
TRBD2 | TRBJ2-3 | TRBV5-4 | CASSPASGSEDTQYF
TRBD2 | TRBJ2-1 | TRBV24-1 | CATSFAGGYEQFF
TRBD2 | TRBJ2-2 | TRBV7-9 | CASSFASGNTGELFF
TRBD1 | TRBJ1-5 | TRBV2 | CANRDREYSNQPQHF
- | TRBJ1-2 | TRBV12-3/TRBV12-4 | CASSLGRVYGYTF
- | TRBJ2-1 | TRBV3-1 | CASSQDLREQFF
TRBD2 | TRBJ2-1 | TRBV11-2 | CASNQREGNNEQFF
- | TRBJ1-3 | TRBV30 | CAWSWRSGNTIYF
- | TRBJ2-1 | TRBV7-3 | CASGFGFEQFF
- | TRBJ2-3 | TRBV12-3/TRBV12-4 | CASSLVSPLSTDTQYF
TRBD2 | TRBJ2-1 | TRBV6-1 | CASSSKAGRYYNEQFF
- | TRBJ2-3 | TRBV7-9 | CASREGAHDTQYF
TRBD1 | TRBJ1-1 | TRBV20-1 | CSASGQGWGNTEAFF
TRBD2 | TRBJ2-7 | TRBV5-1 | CASSYGLADSYEQYF
- | TRBJ2-1 | TRBV28 | CASSRAGGIDEQFF
TRBD2 | TRBJ2-7 | TRBV6-1 | CASSELAESYEQYF
TRBD2 | TRBJ2-3 | TRBV3-1 | CASSQASGRASDTQYF
TRBD2 | TRBJ2-3 | TRBV20-1 | CSARDSTGTSKDTQYF
- | TRBJ2-5 | TRBV12-3/TRBV12-4 | CASSLTQETQYF
- | TRBJ2-2 | TRBV20-1 | CSVAGTGELFF
- | TRBJ1-1 | TRBV28 | CASSPPGGRNTEAFF
- | TRBJ2-1 | TRBV6-1 | CASSEGVYYNEQFF
- | TRBJ2-1 | TRBV7-3 | CASSLITTSYNEQFF
- | TRBJ2-3 | TRBV3-1 | CASSHTGVGDTQYF
TRBD1 | TRBJ1-4 | TRBV6-1 | CASSEAWGGETGKGTNEKLFF
- | TRBJ2-7 | TRBV7-6 | CASSLSSRGIEQYF
- | TRBJ2-2 | TRBV6-5 | CASSYSTGTGELFF
- | TRBJ2-5 | TRBV7-9 | CASRLTGDAGEQRETQYF
- | TRBJ1-6 | TRBV7-2 | CASSLAGPDSPLHF
- | TRBJ2-7 | TRBV29-1 | CSVGEPANEQYF
- | TRBJ2-2 | TRBV6-1 | CASSLQILPGELFF
- | TRBJ1-1 | TRBV7-9 | CASSVSDPGKFEAFF
- | TRBJ2-7 | TRBV5-1 | CASSLGAGAYEQYF
- | TRBJ2-7 | TRBV5-8 | CASSPGQQEQYF
TRBD2 | TRBJ2-2 | TRBV12-3/TRBV12-4 | CASTPGGGGNTGELFF
- | TRBJ1-4 | TRBV5-1 | CASSGPNEKLFF
- | TRBJ1-2 | TRBV6-1 | CASTTWGREGYTF
TRBD2 | TRBJ2-5 | TRBV20-1 | CSGVRGIVPGTQYF
- | TRBJ2-2 | TRBV11-2 | CASSLVAGELFF
- | TRBJ1-5 | TRBV6-1 | CASTGRAILTYQPQHF
TRBD2 | TRBJ2-5 | TRBV5-1 | CASSLSGSGETQYF
TRBD2 | TRBJ2-5 | TRBV7-6 | CASSLFGLAGRESQYF
- | TRBJ2-7 | TRBV6-2/TRBV6-3 | CASSYRGGGGDEQYF
TRBD1 | TRBJ2-7 | TRBV10-3 | CAISPGGDRGYEQYF
TRBD2 | TRBJ2-3 | TRBV5-1 | CASSQGLAGATQYF
TRBD2 | TRBJ2-1 | TRBV7-2 | CASSPLSGKFYNEQFF
TRBD1 | TRBJ1-2 | TRBV10-3 | CAISLGTGIAGYTF
- | TRBJ2-2 | TRBV5-1 | CASSSDTGNTGELFF
- | TRBJ2-7 | TRBV3-1 | CASSPYDSLTSEQYF
- | TRBJ2-3 | TRBV5-6 | CASSWGPYTDTQYF
- | TRBJ2-2 | TRBV12-3/TRBV12-4 | CASSLRSFDTGELFF
TRBD1 | TRBJ1-1 | TRBV13 | CASRLLGQVLENTEAFF
- | TRBJ1-2 | TRBV5-1 | CASSFGDVYGYTF
- | TRBJ1-2 | TRBV6-1 | CASKGPSSNYGYTF